This paragraph reports one TCR beta chain. Its antigen is unidentified. The table came from immunoSEQ multiplex PCR; TCRdb's copy has only in-frame clones and leaves some out. The table includes about 110,000 clones, around 83% detected once. These data come from a study of T cell responses to AZD1222 COVID-19 vaccine. Points from the study as a whole: Spike-specific TCR breadth and depth both grew after two AZD1222 doses. White British ancestry dominated among donors, who included more females, and clonal diversity was possibly underestimated. Unmutated variant regions are reportedly the target of nearly half of TCRs that are spike-specific.

The CDR3 sequence is 15 residues long. Germline loops: CDR1 SGHRS, CDR2 YFSETQ. Trimming removed 0 bases from V and 2 bases from J, with 11 bases in between. This specimen consisted of peripheral blood, obtained on day 0 of AZD1222 vaccination. V is TRBV5-1 and J is TRBJ1-2; unclear D gene. The TCR was taken from an adult in good health. The CDR3 is CASSLAVDGNYGYTF. Written as DNA, the CDR3 is TGCGCCAGCAGCTTGGCCGTCGACGGAAACTATGGCTACACCTTC.